One and the same sample provided the 23 T cell receptor beta chains below, sequenced in a study of cytomegalovirus exposure and HLA in healthy donors. In the PCR, 60 Vbeta and 13 Jbeta primers were used. TCRdb's copy holds only in-frame clones and misses some; the assay was immunoSEQ multiplex PCR. Among about 170,000 clones, approximately 59% were seen once, and the ten largest hold roughly 2.9%. What was sequenced was PBMCs. The receptors derive from a man aged 40-55 years in good health and CMV-seronegative.

V and J are TRBV5-1 and TRBJ2-7; D is perhaps TRBD2 (5 bases). Germline lookup yields CDR1 SGHRS and CDR2 YFSETQ. The V end lost 1 base, the J end lost 1 base, and 12 bases lay between the germline ends. The CDR3 is 15 residues long. The CDR3 region is CASSLSSSGSYEQYF. The CDR3 DNA sequence: TGCGCCAGCAGCTTGTCTTCGTCGGGGTCCTACGAGCAGTACTTC.

This chain joins TRBV11-3 and TRBJ2-1, with 12 positions matching TRBD2. This CDR3 is built from 15 residues. Germline CDR1 and CDR2: SGHNT and YENEEA. With V trimmed by 5 bases and J by 7 bases, 6 bases remained unmatched. CDR3 protein: CASSPGLAGHNEQFF. The DNA for the CDR3 is TGTGCCAGCAGCCCGGGACTAGCGGGTCATAATGAGCAGTTCTTC.

This chain links TRBV10-3 with TRBJ2-7; 10 bases match TRBD2. Germline V gene sequence: CDR1 ENHRY, CDR2 SYGVKD. The V segment lost 6 bases and the J segment 2 bases; nucleotides outside the gene matches: 1. The CDR3 is 13 residues long. The CDR3 is CAISGTSAYEQYF. Here the CDR3 DNA reads TGTGCCATCAGCGGGACTAGCGCCTACGAGCAGTACTTC.

This clone was seen more than once but under ten times. The V call is TRBV7-2, the J call TRBJ2-3; TRBD2 matches at 8 bases. The CDR3 is 15 residues long. V trimming: 6 bases; J trimming: 2 bases; junction bases outside the gene matches: 7. Looked up from germline, CDR1 is SGHTA and CDR2 is FQGNSA. The CDR3 region has the DNA TGTGCCAGCAGTTCTACTAGCGGATACACAGATACGCAGTATTTT. Translation gives CASSSTSGYTDTQYF.

The genes are TRBV25-1 and TRBJ2-3, with 9 bases lining up with TRBD2. V trimming: 2 bases; J trimming: 0 bases; junction bases outside the gene matches: 3. CDR3 length: 16 residues. Germline V CDR1 and CDR2: MGHDK, SYGVNS. CDR3 region: CASSELTSGSTDTQYF. CDR3 DNA sequence: TGTGCCAGCAGTGAACTGACTAGCGGTAGCACAGATACGCAGTATTTT.

The table lists this clone with a count of one. Written as DNA, the CDR3 is TGTGCCAGCAGCTTGGGGCCCAGAATTAAGTCGGATACGCAGTATTTT. Translated, it gives CASSLGPRIKSDTQYF. The chain uses TRBV5-6 and TRBJ2-3; D remains ambiguous. The CDR3 runs to 16 residues. In germline, CDR1 is SGHDT, CDR2 YYEEEE. The V and J ends lost 0 bases and 6 bases respectively, with 17 bases between them.

V gene TRBV29-1 combines with J gene TRBJ1-2; weak D call: TRBD1 (6 bases). The V end was cut by 2 bases, the J end by 3 bases, with 7 bases between. The CDR3 has 12 residues. Germline assignment: CDR1 SQVTM and CDR2 ANQGSEA. CDR3 residues: CSVERGYYGYTF. CDR3 DNA: TGCAGCGTTGAAAGGGGGTACTATGGCTACACCTTC.

The chain links TRBV6-5 to TRBJ2-7, with 7 nucleotides matching TRBD1. CDR1 and CDR2 (germline): MNHEY, SVGAGI. The CDR3 sequence is 15 residues long. J lost 5 bases, V lost 0 bases, and 7 bases had no gene match. CDR3 in DNA: TGTGCCAGCAGTTACTCCGACAGGGCAAACAACGAGCAGTACTTC. It specifies CASSYSDRANNEQYF.

The CDR3 nucleotides read TGTGCCAGCAGCTTGGTGGGCAGGGGGTCTAATTCACCCCTCCACTTT. Amino acid sequence: CASSLVGRGSNSPLHF. This chain uses TRBV5-8 with TRBJ1-6; 7 positions agree with TRBD1. Germline CDR1 reads SGHTS; CDR2 reads YDEGEE. The CDR3 totals 16 residues. The V and J ends lost 0 bases and 6 bases, in that order; junction bases with no gene match: 6. The complete variable domain, with remaining parts taken from reference TRBV5-8 and TRBJ1-6, reads EAGVTQSPTHLIKTRGQQATLRCSPISGHTSVYWYQQALGLGLQFLLWYDEGEERNRGNFPPRFSGRQFPNYSSELNVNALELEDSALYLCASSLVGRGSNSPLHFGNGTRLTVT.

The genes are TRBV5-8 and TRBJ1-2, with 8 nucleotides matching TRBD1. V was clipped by 4 bases and J by 1 base; unmatched bases: 6. The CDR3 is made up of 15 amino acids. Germline-derived CDR1 and CDR2 are SGHTS and YDEGEE. The CDR3 nucleotides read TGTGCCAGCAGCAAAACCGGGACAGGTAACTATGGCTACACCTTC. Its protein product is CASSKTGTGNYGYTF.

The chain uses TRBV5-1 and TRBJ2-1; 10 bases agree with TRBD2. J lost 0 bases, V lost 1 base, and 13 bases had no gene match. The CDR3 spans 20 residues. CDR1 SGHRS and CDR2 YFSETQ come from the germline V gene. CDR3 residues: CASSLSSSGGGRSSYNEQFF. DNA for the CDR3: TGCGCCAGCAGCTTGAGTTCTAGCGGGGGTGGACGAAGCTCCTACAATGAGCAGTTCTTC. Using reference TRBV5-1 and TRBJ2-1 for the parts outside the CDR3, the full variable domain is KAGVTQTPRYLIKTRGQQVTLSCSPISGHRSVSWYQQTPGQGLQFLFEYFSETQRNKGNFPGRFSGRQFSNSRSEMNVSTLELGDSALYLCASSLSSSGGGRSSYNEQFFGPGTRLTVL.

The gene calls are TRBV29-1 and TRBJ1-2, with 10 bases aligning to TRBD1. The ends lost 6 bases at V and 7 bases at J; junction bases unmatched: 11. Germline CDR1 SQVTM, CDR2 ANQGSEA. The CDR3 has 14 amino acids. DNA of the CDR3: TGCAGCGTCCACGGAGGGACAGGGGCTGGTGGCTACACCTTC. This translates into CSVHGGTGAGGYTF.

The chain is built from TRBV30 and TRBJ2-3; D perhaps matches TRBD2 (6 bases). The CDR3 length is 16 residues. V gave up 2 bases and J gave up 0 bases, with 15 bases separating them. Germline CDR1 and CDR2: GTSNPN and SVGIG (reference sequence). DNA of the CDR3: TGTGCCTGGAGTCCACAGGCGGGGCGCAGCACAGATACGCAGTATTTT. This encodes CAWSPQAGRSTDTQYF.

The rearrangement links TRBV6-5 to TRBJ2-7; 8 bases are shared with TRBD1. The germline CDR1 and CDR2 sequences are MNHEY and SVGAGI. The ends lost 2 bases at V and 1 base at J; junction bases unmatched: 7. The CDR3 spans 16 residues. In DNA form, the CDR3 reads TGTGCCAGCAGTTACCCCGACAGGGGACGTTCCTACGAGCAGTACTTC. Amino acid sequence: CASSYPDRGRSYEQYF.

The chain links TRBV5-1 to TRBJ2-1; 9 bases align to TRBD2. Per germline, CDR1 SGHRS and CDR2 YFSETQ. V gave up 0 bases and J gave up 4 bases; unmatched junction bases: 8. The CDR3 sequence is 17 residues long. Here the CDR3 DNA reads TGCGCCAGCAGCTTGGAAGCCCCGGGACTAGCTTACAATGAGCAGTTCTTC. It yields the protein CASSLEAPGLAYNEQFF. Supplemented by reference TRBV5-1 and TRBJ2-1, the full variable domain reads KAGVTQTPRYLIKTRGQQVTLSCSPISGHRSVSWYQQTPGQGLQFLFEYFSETQRNKGNFPGRFSGRQFSNSRSEMNVSTLELGDSALYLCASSLEAPGLAYNEQFFGPGTRLTVL.

The chain employs TRBV6-6 and TRBJ1-2; a possible D gene is TRBD1 (6 bases). Trimming left V 5 bases short and J 6 bases short, with 7 bases between. There are 11 residues in the CDR3. CDR1 and CDR2 (germline): MNHNY, SVGAGI (reference sequence). The CDR3 is CASSPGDGYTF. In nucleotides, the CDR3 is TGTGCCAGCAGTCCAGGGGATGGCTACACCTTC.

This rearrangement joins TRBV19 to TRBJ1-6, with 7 bases matching TRBD1. Unmatched junction bases numbered 5, after V lost 3 bases and J lost 0 bases. This CDR3 is built from 17 residues. Germline values: CDR1 LNHDA, CDR2 SQIVND (reference sequence). CDR3 amino acids: CASSIGQASSYNSPLHF. The CDR3 DNA sequence: TGTGCCAGTAGTATTGGACAGGCCAGCTCCTATAATTCACCCCTCCACTTT.

The genes are TRBV6-1 and TRBJ1-4; TRBD1 matches 10 bases. V shed 4 bases and J 8 bases; nucleotides not matched to a gene: 13. The CDR3 contains 17 residues. The germline V gene has CDR1 MNHNS and CDR2 SASEGT. The CDR3 bases are TGTGCCAGCAGTGTAGCTTTCCGGGACAGGGGAGAAGAAAAACTGTTTTTT. It encodes CASSVAFRDRGEEKLFF.

The V call is TRBV5-1, the J call TRBJ2-1, with 11 bases matching TRBD2. J was trimmed by 6 bases and V by 3 bases; bases with no gene match: 11. This CDR3 is 17 amino acids long. In germline, CDR1 is SGHRS, CDR2 YFSETQ. CDR3 residues: CASSSDPGLADFNEQFF. CDR3 nucleotides: TGCGCCAGCAGCTCGGACCCGGGACTAGCGGACTTCAATGAGCAGTTCTTC.

This clone was recorded only once. J is TRBJ2-7 and V is TRBV5-1; 8 positions match TRBD2. J was trimmed by 6 bases and V by 4 bases; bases with no gene match: 9. The CDR3 loop spans 14 amino acids. Germline CDR1 SGHRS, CDR2 YFSETQ. CDR3 sequence reads: CASSAGTSQGEQYF. The CDR3 DNA sequence: TGCGCCAGCAGCGCGGGGACTAGTCAGGGCGAGCAGTACTTC.

The rearrangement links TRBV30 to TRBJ1-3; weak D call: TRBD1 (6 bases). The germline V and J ends were trimmed by 4 bases and 8 bases, with 12 bases remaining between them. This CDR3 spans 12 amino acids. Looked up from germline, CDR1 is GTSNPN and CDR2 is SVGIG (reference sequence). Here the CDR3 DNA reads TGTGCCTGGACGACAGGATCGGACACCATATATTTT. Translation: CAWTTGSDTIYF.

The V and J genes are TRBV5-1 and TRBJ2-1, with 7 bases fitting TRBD2. This CDR3 comprises 15 residues. CDR1 and CDR2 (germline): SGHRS, YFSETQ. The J segment lost 5 bases and the V segment lost 4 bases, leaving 9 bases of the junction unmatched. The CDR3 region is CASSRETSLNNEQFF. The CDR3 region has the DNA TGCGCCAGCAGCCGTGAGACTAGCCTTAACAATGAGCAGTTCTTC. Filled out from reference TRBV5-1 and TRBJ2-1, the complete variable domain reads KAGVTQTPRYLIKTRGQQVTLSCSPISGHRSVSWYQQTPGQGLQFLFEYFSETQRNKGNFPGRFSGRQFSNSRSEMNVSTLELGDSALYLCASSRETSLNNEQFFGPGTRLTVL.

This clone was observed a few times. V usage is TRBV5-6 and J usage is TRBJ2-1; D might be TRBD1 (5 bases). V lost 5 bases and J 3 bases, leaving 15 bases between the germline ends. The CDR3 has 15 residues. Germline assignment: CDR1 SGHDT and CDR2 YYEEEE. The chain's CDR3 is CASSRRGKNYNEQFF. The CDR3 DNA is TGTGCCAGCAGTCGTAGGGGCAAGAACTACAATGAGCAGTTCTTC.